Listed here are 16 T cell receptor beta chains from one sample, sequenced in a study of blood T cell repertoires in COVID-19. Here immunoSEQ multiplex PCR was the method, and the copy in TCRdb shows in-frame clones only, minus some. The data show 210,000 or so clones, about 91% seen once. Sequencing was carried out using peripheral blood. These receptors came from a woman aged 40 to 50 with acute or convalescent COVID-19.

This chain connects TRBV5-1 to TRBJ2-6; the match to TRBD1 covers 9 bases. The CDR3 is 17 amino acids. Germline V gene lookup returns CDR1 SGHRS and CDR2 YFSETQ. The trim removed 0 bases at V and 4 bases at J, leaving 5 bases unmatched. CDR3 nucleotides: TGCGCCAGCAGCTTGGCGACAGGGGGTAGAGGGGCCAACGTCCTGACTTTC. Translation: CASSLATGGRGANVLTF.

The chain joins TRBV18 to TRBJ1-3, with D possibly TRBD1 on 5 matching bases. The CDR3 is 16 amino acids. The V gene's germline CDR1 is KGHSH and CDR2 LQKENI. V lost 6 bases to trimming and J lost 2 bases, with 17 bases between them. The CDR3 DNA sequence: TGTGCCAGCTCGACAGCAACACGAGCAACTGGAAACACCATATATTTT. It translates to CASSTATRATGNTIYF.

The chain joins TRBV19 to TRBJ2-3; 11 bases match TRBD2. The CDR3 loop spans 18 amino acids. Germline-derived CDR1 and CDR2 are LNHDA and SQIVND (reference sequence). Losses at the gene ends were 6 bases for V and 1 base for J; bases not matched to a gene: 12. For the CDR3, the DNA is TGTGCCAGTAGCCTCGGCACCGGGACTAGCGGTGGCACAGATACGCAGTATTTT. Its protein product is CASSLGTGTSGGTDTQYF.

This chain uses TRBV6-5 with TRBJ1-1, with 7 bases that match TRBD1. After removal of 2 bases from V and 5 bases from J, the junction contained 5 bases not matched to a gene. Germline CDR1 and CDR2: MNHEY and SVGAGI. The CDR3 loop spans 14 amino acids. The CDR3 protein is CASSYPGGSTEAFF. The CDR3 nucleotides are TGTGCCAGCAGTTACCCAGGGGGAAGTACTGAAGCTTTCTTT.

CDR3 residues: CAWSYRIPGELFF. The CDR3 nucleotides are TGTGCCTGGAGTTACAGGATCCCCGGGGAGCTGTTTTTT. The genes are TRBV30 and TRBJ2-2; D may be TRBD1 (5 bases). The CDR3 extends over 13 amino acids. V gave up 2 bases and J gave up 6 bases, with 10 bases separating them. Germline CDR1 reads GTSNPN; CDR2 reads SVGIG (reference sequence).

The V gene is TRBV7-9, the J gene TRBJ2-7; tentative D call: TRBD2 (5 bases). Deletions cut 0 bases from V and 2 bases from J, with 8 bases between. The germline gives CDR1 SEHNR, CDR2 FQNEAQ (reference sequence). The CDR3 contains 14 residues. This CDR3 is CASSLADSAYEQYV. The DNA of the CDR3 is TGTGCCAGCAGCTTAGCGGACTCAGCCTACGAGCAGTACGTC.

The V gene is TRBV6-4, the J gene TRBJ2-7; 11 positions agree with TRBD1. CDR1 MRHNA and CDR2 SNTAGT come from the germline V gene. The ends lost 2 bases at V and 4 bases at J; junction bases unmatched: 7. The CDR3 totals 16 residues. CDR3 nucleotides: TGTGCCAGCAGTGACAGGGGACAGGGGGAATCTTACGAGCAGTACGTC. Amino acid sequence: CASSDRGQGESYEQYV.

The V call is TRBV7-8, the J call TRBJ1-1; 9 bases line up with TRBD1. Unmatched junction bases numbered 7, after V lost 2 bases and J lost 3 bases. The CDR3 covers 16 residues. Per the germline V gene, CDR1 is SGHVS and CDR2 is FQNEAQ. The CDR3 protein is CASSLSRDRADTEAFF. CDR3 DNA: TGTGCCAGCAGCTTATCCCGGGACAGGGCGGACACTGAAGCTTTCTTT.

The rearrangement links TRBV5-4 to TRBJ2-1; the match to TRBD2 covers 12 bases. Germline values: CDR1 SGHNT, CDR2 YYREEE (reference sequence). J gave up 6 bases and V 4 bases, and 8 bases lay outside the gene matches. The CDR3 covers 16 residues. The CDR3 DNA is TGTGCCAGCAGCCCGGGGGCTAGCGGGGGGGCCAATGAGCAGTTCTTC. As protein: CASSPGASGGANEQFF. Complete variable domain (other parts from reference TRBV5-4 and TRBJ2-1): ETGVTQSPTHLIKTRGQQVTLRCSSQSGHNTVSWYQQALGQGPQFIFQYYREEENGRGNFPPRFSGLQFPNYSSELNVNALELDDSALYLCASSPGASGGANEQFFGPGTRLTVL.

Only one count was recorded for this clone. The genes are TRBV2 and TRBJ2-7; TRBD1 is a possible D gene (5 bases). V lost 2 bases, J lost 3 bases, and 11 bases lay in between. This CDR3 is 14 amino acids long. Germline V gives CDR1 SNHLY, CDR2 FYNNEI. The CDR3, as DNA: TGTGCCAGCAGTGAACAGGGCGCTTACTACGAGCAGTACGTC. Translated: CASSEQGAYYEQYV.

The CDR3 nucleotides read TGCGCCAGCAGCGTGGCGGGAGTTCCCGGGGAGCTGTTTTTT. Amino acid sequence: CASSVAGVPGELFF. V is TRBV4-1 and J is TRBJ2-2; 7 positions match TRBD2. The CDR3 contains 14 residues. Germline V CDR1 and CDR2: MGHRA, YSYEKL. Trimming at V came to 5 bases and at J to 6 bases, leaving 6 bases not matched to a gene.

The rearrangement links TRBV25-1 to TRBJ1-6; D is possibly TRBD1 (5 bases). Trimming removed 1 base from V and 4 bases from J, with 14 bases in between. The CDR3 consists of 17 residues. Germline V gene sequence: CDR1 MGHDK, CDR2 SYGVNS. CDR3 in amino acids: CASSESFETDYNSPLHF. The CDR3 DNA reads as TGTGCCAGCAGTGAATCTTTTGAGACAGATTATAATTCACCCCTCCACTTT.

This clone was picked up one time. The chain joins TRBV19 to TRBJ2-2; D perhaps matches TRBD2 (7 bases). The germline V gene has CDR1 LNHDA and CDR2 SQIVND (reference sequence). The length of the CDR3 is 14 residues. Trimming shortened V by 6 bases and J by 5 bases, and 13 bases separated the two germline ends. The CDR3 DNA sequence: TGTGCCAGTAGGCTACAGGGAGGGACCGGGGAGCTGTTTTTT. It specifies CASRLQGGTGELFF.

This clone was counted once. The chain recombines TRBV5-1 with TRBJ2-7; D is possibly TRBD2 (7 bases). This CDR3 is 14 amino acids long. V was clipped by 0 bases and J by 5 bases, with 12 bases between them. CDR1 is SGHRS and CDR2 is YFSETQ in the germline V gene. CDR3 region: CASSLGSGGDEQYV. The CDR3 nucleotides are TGCGCCAGCAGCTTGGGGTCGGGGGGCGACGAGCAGTACGTC.

The chain links TRBV19 to TRBJ1-2, with TRBD1 identical over 10 bases. The CDR3 consists of 17 residues. Germline values: CDR1 LNHDA, CDR2 SQIVND (reference sequence). The trim removed 4 bases at V and 2 bases at J, leaving 10 bases unmatched. For the CDR3, the DNA is TGTGCCAGTAGTACATCCGGGACAGGGGCGCGGAACTATGGCTACACCTTC. Protein sequence: CASSTSGTGARNYGYTF.

The genes are TRBV30 and TRBJ1-2; D perhaps matches TRBD1 (6 bases). Germline lookup yields CDR1 GTSNPN and CDR2 SVGIG (reference sequence). This CDR3 contains 12 residues. Trimming took off 7 bases at V and 4 bases at J, with 13 bases between the two ends. The CDR3 protein is CASHEDSYGYTF. The DNA for the CDR3 is TGTGCCTCTCACGAGGACAGCTATGGCTACACCTTC.